This entry features one T cell receptor (beta chain) sequence. Adult allogeneic hematopoietic cell transplant recipients with steroid-refractory graft-versus-host disease were prospectively enrolled for research autopsy. Every graft-versus-host disease patient had gastrointestinal disease and got several lines of graft-versus-host disease therapy. The entry originates in a study of tissue T cells after allogeneic stem cell transplantation. Looked up from germline, CDR1 is MNHNY and CDR2 is SVGAGI (reference sequence). Trimming took 0 bases from V and 4 from J, leaving 4 bases between them. The CDR3 is 14 residues long. Sequencing of TCRbeta CDR3 at survey depth gave sequences and template counts. Data came from immunoSEQ multiplex PCR; TCRdb stores just in-frame clones and leaves some out. The sample yields 4,000 to 5,000 clones, about 70% seen once.

The chain recombines TRBV6-6 with TRBJ2-6; D remains unclear. The receptor's source is a female patient between 18 and 55 years old with steroid-refractory graft-versus-host disease after an allogeneic stem cell transplant. A share of the T cells may be of graft donor origin. The source was duodenal tissue, collected at autopsy. The CDR3, as DNA: TGTGCCAGCAGTTACTCAGGGGGGGCCAACGTCCTGACTTTC. It specifies CASSYSGGANVLTF.